This passage covers 8 T cell receptor beta chains from one sample sequenced in a study of blood T cell repertoires in COVID-19. Clones were sequenced by immunoSEQ multiplex PCR, and TCRdb holds only the in-frame ones, with some missing. This table holds fewer than 450,000 clones, 85% to 90% found once. Sequenced sample: PBMCs or T cells enriched from blood (not recorded which). All receptors derive from a woman aged 18-30 years who had recovered from COVID-19.

This CDR3 is CASSLDGLMGELFF. DNA of the CDR3: TGTGCCAGCAGTTTGGACGGACTAATGGGGGAGCTGTTTTTT. The chain employs TRBV2 and TRBJ2-2; a possible D gene is TRBD2 (6 bases). In germline, CDR1 is SNHLY, CDR2 FYNNEI. V was shortened by 5 bases and J by 8 bases, with 15 bases between the two germline ends. The CDR3 sequence is 14 residues long. The whole variable domain, filled in from reference TRBV2 and TRBJ2-2, reads EPEVTQTPSHQVTQMGQEVILRCVPISNHLYFYWYRQILGQKVEFLVSFYNNEISEKSEIFDDQFSVERPDGSNFTLKIRSTKLEDSAMYFCASSLDGLMGELFFGEGSRLTVL.

V usage is TRBV10-3 and J usage is TRBJ2-7, with 12 positions matching TRBD1. The germline V gene encodes CDR1 ENHRY and CDR2 SYGVKD. Losses at the gene ends were 6 bases for V and 2 bases for J; bases not matched to a gene: 11. The CDR3 contains 17 residues. As DNA, the CDR3 is TGTGCCATCAGGAGGACAAGGGGACAGGGGGCCGCCTACGAGCAGTACTTC. It codes for CAIRRTRGQGAAYEQYF.

This clone came up once. The chain couples TRBV11-2 to TRBJ2-1, with 7 bases fitting TRBD2. The CDR3 totals 17 residues. The ends lost 0 bases at V and 7 bases at J; junction bases unmatched: 12. Germline V gives CDR1 SGHAT, CDR2 FQNNGV. CDR3 in amino acids: CASSLDLKGGELNEQFF. In DNA, the CDR3 is TGTGCCAGCAGCTTAGATCTTAAGGGAGGGGAACTGAATGAGCAGTTCTTC.

The CDR3 loop reads CATQTGGRETQYF. The CDR3 DNA is TGTGCCACCCAAACAGGGGGCAGGGAGACCCAGTACTTC. The chain links TRBV24-1 to TRBJ2-5, with 9 bases aligning to TRBD1. The germline CDR1 and CDR2 sequences are KGHDR and SFDVKD. The CDR3 contains 13 residues. J gave up 5 bases and V 9 bases, and 6 bases lay outside the gene matches.

This clone was observed a single time. The chain has TRBV27 and TRBJ1-5, with 8 bases that match TRBD1. Unmatched junction bases numbered 12, after V lost 1 base and J lost 1 base. The germline gives CDR1 MNHEY, CDR2 SMNVEV (reference sequence). The CDR3 is 19 residues long. The chain's CDR3 is CASSLLQGGRYGSNQPQHF. The DNA for the CDR3 is TGTGCCAGCAGTTTATTACAGGGGGGAAGGTATGGGAGCAATCAGCCCCAGCATTTT.

The rearrangement uses TRBV3-1 (or the pseudogene TRBV3-2) and TRBJ1-2, with D unresolved. Germline CDR1 and CDR2: LGHDT and YNNKEL (reference sequence). V lost 1 base, J lost 8 bases, and 11 bases lay in between. The CDR3 has 13 amino acids. The CDR3 DNA reads as TGTGCCAGCAGCCAAGCGGGAGATCAGGGCTACACCTTC. It codes for CASSQAGDQGYTF.

The chain links TRBV4-1 to TRBJ2-2, with 10 nucleotides matching TRBD1. The CDR3 has 17 residues. The V and J ends lost 0 bases and 7 bases, in that order; junction bases with no gene match: 8. The V gene's germline CDR1 is MGHRA and CDR2 YSYEKL. The DNA for the CDR3 is TGCGCCAGCAGCCAAGACGAGGGGACAGGGGCCATCGGGGAGCTGTTTTTT. Translated, it gives CASSQDEGTGAIGELFF.

This chain joins TRBV6-5 and TRBJ2-2, with 7 bases fitting TRBD1. Germline CDR1 is MNHEY and CDR2 is SVGAGI. The length of the CDR3 is 16 residues. V shed 0 bases and J 10 bases; nucleotides not matched to a gene: 11. CDR3 in DNA: TGTGCCAGCAGTTACTCCCCGGGGACAGTTCCCCCGGAGCTGTTTTTT. Protein sequence: CASSYSPGTVPPELFF.